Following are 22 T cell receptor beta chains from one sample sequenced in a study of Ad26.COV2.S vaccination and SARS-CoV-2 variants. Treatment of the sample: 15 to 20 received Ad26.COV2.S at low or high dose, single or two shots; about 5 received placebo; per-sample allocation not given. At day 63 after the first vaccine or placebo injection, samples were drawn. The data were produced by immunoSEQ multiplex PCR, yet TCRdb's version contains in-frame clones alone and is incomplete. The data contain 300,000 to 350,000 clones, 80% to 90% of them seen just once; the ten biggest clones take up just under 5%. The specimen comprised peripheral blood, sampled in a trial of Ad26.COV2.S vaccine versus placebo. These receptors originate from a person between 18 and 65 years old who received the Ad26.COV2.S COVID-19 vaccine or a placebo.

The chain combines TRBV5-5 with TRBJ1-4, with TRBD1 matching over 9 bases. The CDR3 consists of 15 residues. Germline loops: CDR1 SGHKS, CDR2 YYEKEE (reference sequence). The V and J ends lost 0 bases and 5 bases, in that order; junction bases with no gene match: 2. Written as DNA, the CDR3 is TGTGCCAGCAGCTTGGCCGACAGGGGGAATGAAAAACTGTTTTTT. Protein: CASSLADRGNEKLFF.

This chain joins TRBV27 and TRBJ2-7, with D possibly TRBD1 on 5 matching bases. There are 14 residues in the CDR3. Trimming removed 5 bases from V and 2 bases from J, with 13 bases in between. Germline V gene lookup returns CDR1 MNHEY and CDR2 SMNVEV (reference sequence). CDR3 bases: TGTGCCAGCAGTCCCTTAGGGGATCCCTACGAGCAGTACTTC. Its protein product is CASSPLGDPYEQYF.

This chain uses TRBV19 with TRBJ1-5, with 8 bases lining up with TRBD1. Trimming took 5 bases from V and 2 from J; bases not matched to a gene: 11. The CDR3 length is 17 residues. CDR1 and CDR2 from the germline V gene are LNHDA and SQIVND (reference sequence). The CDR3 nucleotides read TGTGCCAGTAGTTCCCGGAGGACAGGGATGGGCAATCAGCCCCAGCATTTT. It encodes CASSSRRTGMGNQPQHF.

CDR3 residues: CASSWGGGDEKLFF. The CDR3 nucleotides are TGTGCCAGCAGCTGGGGAGGAGGGGATGAAAAACTGTTTTTT. This sequence joins TRBV7-2 and TRBJ1-4, with D perhaps matching TRBD1 (5 bases). The CDR3 has 14 residues. V lost 4 bases and J 6 bases, leaving 12 bases between the germline ends. The germline CDR1 and CDR2 sequences are SGHTA and FQGNSA.

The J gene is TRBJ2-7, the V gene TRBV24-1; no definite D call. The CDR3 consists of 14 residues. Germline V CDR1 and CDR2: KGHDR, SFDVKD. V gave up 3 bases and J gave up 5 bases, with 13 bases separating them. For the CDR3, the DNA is TGTGCCACCAGTGATATCGGCTCAGAAAACGAGCAGTACTTC. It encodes CATSDIGSENEQYF.

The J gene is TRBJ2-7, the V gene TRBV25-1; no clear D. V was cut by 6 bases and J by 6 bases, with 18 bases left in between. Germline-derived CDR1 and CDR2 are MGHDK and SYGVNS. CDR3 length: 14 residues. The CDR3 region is CASSRRLDVGEQYF. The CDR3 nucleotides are TGTGCCAGCAGCCGCCGGCTGGATGTGGGCGAGCAGTACTTC.

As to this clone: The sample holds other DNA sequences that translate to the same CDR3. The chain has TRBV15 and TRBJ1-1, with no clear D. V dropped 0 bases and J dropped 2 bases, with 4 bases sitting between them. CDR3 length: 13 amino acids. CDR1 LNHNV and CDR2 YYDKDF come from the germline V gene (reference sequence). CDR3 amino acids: CATSRDPNTEAFF. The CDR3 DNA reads TGTGCCACCAGCAGAGACCCAAACACTGAAGCTTTCTTT.

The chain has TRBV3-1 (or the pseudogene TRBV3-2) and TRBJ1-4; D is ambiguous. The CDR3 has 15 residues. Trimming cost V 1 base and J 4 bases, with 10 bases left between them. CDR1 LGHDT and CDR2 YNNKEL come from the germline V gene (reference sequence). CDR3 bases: TGTGCCAGCAGCCAAGGGGAGGGCCTTAATGAAAAACTGTTTTTT. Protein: CASSQGEGLNEKLFF.

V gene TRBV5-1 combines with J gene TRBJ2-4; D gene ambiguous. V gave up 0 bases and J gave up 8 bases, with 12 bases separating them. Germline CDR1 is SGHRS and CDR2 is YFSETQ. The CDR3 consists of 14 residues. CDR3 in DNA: TGCGCCAGCAGCTTGGAACATATTAGGGACATTCAGTACTTC. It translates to CASSLEHIRDIQYF.

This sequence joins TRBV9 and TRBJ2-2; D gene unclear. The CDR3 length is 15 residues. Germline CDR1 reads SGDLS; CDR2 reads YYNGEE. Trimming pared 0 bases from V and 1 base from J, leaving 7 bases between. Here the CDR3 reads CASSVGSENTGELFF. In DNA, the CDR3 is TGTGCCAGCAGCGTAGGATCTGAGAACACCGGGGAGCTGTTTTTT.

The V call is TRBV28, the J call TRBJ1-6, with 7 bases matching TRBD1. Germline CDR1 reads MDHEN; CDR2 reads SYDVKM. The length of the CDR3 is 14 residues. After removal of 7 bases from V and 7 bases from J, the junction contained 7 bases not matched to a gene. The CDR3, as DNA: TGTGCCAGCATCACCGGGACAGTCAATTCACCCCTCCACTTT. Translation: CASITGTVNSPLHF.

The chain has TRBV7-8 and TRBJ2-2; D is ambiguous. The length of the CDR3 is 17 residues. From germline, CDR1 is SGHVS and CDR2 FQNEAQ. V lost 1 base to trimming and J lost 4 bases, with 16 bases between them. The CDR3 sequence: CASSLVVVGISTGELFF. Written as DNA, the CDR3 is TGTGCCAGCAGCTTAGTGGTGGTTGGAATAAGCACCGGGGAGCTGTTTTTT. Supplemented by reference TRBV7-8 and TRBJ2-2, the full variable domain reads GAGVSQSPRYKVAKRGQDVALRCDPISGHVSLFWYQQALGQGPEFLTYFQNEAQLDKSGLPSDRFFAERPEGSVSTLKIQRTQQEDSAVYLCASSLVVVGISTGELFFGEGSRLTVL.

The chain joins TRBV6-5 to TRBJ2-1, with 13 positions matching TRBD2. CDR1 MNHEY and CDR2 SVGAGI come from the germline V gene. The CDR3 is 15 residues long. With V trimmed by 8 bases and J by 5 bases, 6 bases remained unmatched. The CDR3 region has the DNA TGTGCCAGCGGGGCAGGGACTAGCGGGAACAATGAGCAGTTCTTC. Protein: CASGAGTSGNNEQFF.

In nucleotides, the CDR3 is TGTGCCAGTAGTTTCACCCTTACCGGGGAGCTGTTTTTT. Encoded protein: CASSFTLTGELFF. The chain combines TRBV19 with TRBJ2-2, with unresolved D. Per germline, CDR1 LNHDA and CDR2 SQIVND (reference sequence). There are 13 residues in the CDR3. Trimming removed 5 bases at V and 5 bases at J, with 9 bases between. Filled out from reference TRBV19 and TRBJ2-2, the complete variable domain reads DGGITQSPKYLFRKEGQNVTLSCEQNLNHDAMYWYRQDPGQGLRLIYYSQIVNDFQKGDIAEGYSVSREKKESFPLTVTSAQKNPTAFYLCASSFTLTGELFFGEGSRLTVL.

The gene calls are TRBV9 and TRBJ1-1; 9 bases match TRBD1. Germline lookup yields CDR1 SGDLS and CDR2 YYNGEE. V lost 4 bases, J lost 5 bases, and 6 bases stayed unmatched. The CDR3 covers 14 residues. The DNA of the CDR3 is TGTGCCAGCAGCCCCCGGGACAGGGAGACTGAAGCTTTCTTT. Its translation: CASSPRDRETEAFF.

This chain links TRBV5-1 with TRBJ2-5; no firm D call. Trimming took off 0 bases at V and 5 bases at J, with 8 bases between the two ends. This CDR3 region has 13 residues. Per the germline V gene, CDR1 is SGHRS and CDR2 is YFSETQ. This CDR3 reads CASSLEVRETQYF. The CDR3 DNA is TGCGCCAGCAGCTTGGAAGTTAGGGAGACCCAGTACTTC. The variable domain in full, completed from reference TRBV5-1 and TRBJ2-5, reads KAGVTQTPRYLIKTRGQQVTLSCSPISGHRSVSWYQQTPGQGLQFLFEYFSETQRNKGNFPGRFSGRQFSNSRSEMNVSTLELGDSALYLCASSLEVRETQYFGPGTRLLVL.

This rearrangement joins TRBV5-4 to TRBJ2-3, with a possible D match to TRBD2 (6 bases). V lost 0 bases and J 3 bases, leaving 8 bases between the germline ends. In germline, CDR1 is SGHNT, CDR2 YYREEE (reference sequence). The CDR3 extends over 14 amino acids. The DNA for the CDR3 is TGTGCCAGCAGCTTGGCGGGAGTAACAGATACGCAGTATTTT. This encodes CASSLAGVTDTQYF.

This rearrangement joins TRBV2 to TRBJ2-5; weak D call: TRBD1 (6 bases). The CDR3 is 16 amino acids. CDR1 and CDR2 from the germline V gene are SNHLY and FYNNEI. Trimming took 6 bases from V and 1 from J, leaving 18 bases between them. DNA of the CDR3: TGTGCCAGCAGGGTAGACAGGCTTGTGGTCCAAGAGACCCAGTACTTC. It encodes CASRVDRLVVQETQYF. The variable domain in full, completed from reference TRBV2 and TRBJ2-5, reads EPEVTQTPSHQVTQMGQEVILRCVPISNHLYFYWYRQILGQKVEFLVSFYNNEISEKSEIFDDQFSVERPDGSNFTLKIRSTKLEDSAMYFCASRVDRLVVQETQYFGPGTRLLVL.

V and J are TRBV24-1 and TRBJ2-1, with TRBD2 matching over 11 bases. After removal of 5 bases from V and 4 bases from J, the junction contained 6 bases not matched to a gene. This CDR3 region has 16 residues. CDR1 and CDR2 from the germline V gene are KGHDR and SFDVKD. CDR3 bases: TGTGCCACCAGTGTTGACGGGACTAGCGGATACAATGAGCAGTTCTTC. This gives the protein CATSVDGTSGYNEQFF.

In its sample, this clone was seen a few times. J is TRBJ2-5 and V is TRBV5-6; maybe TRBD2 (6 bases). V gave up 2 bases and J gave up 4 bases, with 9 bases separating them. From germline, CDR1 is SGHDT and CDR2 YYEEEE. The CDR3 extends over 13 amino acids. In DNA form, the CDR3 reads TGTGCCAGCAGCTTCATCGGGGGAGAGACCCAGTACTTC. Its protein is CASSFIGGETQYF.

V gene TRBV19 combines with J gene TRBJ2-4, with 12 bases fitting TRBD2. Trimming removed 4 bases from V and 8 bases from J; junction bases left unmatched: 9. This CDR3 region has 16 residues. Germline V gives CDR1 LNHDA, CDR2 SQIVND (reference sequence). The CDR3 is CASSTPTSGRRDIQYF. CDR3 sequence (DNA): TGTGCCAGTAGTACACCGACTAGCGGGAGAAGGGACATTCAGTACTTC. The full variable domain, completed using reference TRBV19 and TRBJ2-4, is DGGITQSPKYLFRKEGQNVTLSCEQNLNHDAMYWYRQDPGQGLRLIYYSQIVNDFQKGDIAEGYSVSREKKESFPLTVTSAQKNPTAFYLCASSTPTSGRRDIQYFGAGTRLSVL.

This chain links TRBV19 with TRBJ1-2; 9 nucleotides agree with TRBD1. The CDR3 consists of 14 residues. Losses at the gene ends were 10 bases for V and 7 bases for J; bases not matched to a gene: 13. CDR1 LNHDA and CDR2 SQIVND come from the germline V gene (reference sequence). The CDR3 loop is CATYKQGAVSGYTF. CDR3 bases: TGTGCCACTTACAAACAGGGGGCTGTCTCTGGCTACACCTTC. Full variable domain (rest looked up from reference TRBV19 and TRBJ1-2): DGGITQSPKYLFRKEGQNVTLSCEQNLNHDAMYWYRQDPGQGLRLIYYSQIVNDFQKGDIAEGYSVSREKKESFPLTVTSAQKNPTAFYLCATYKQGAVSGYTFGSGTRLTVV.